This entry lists 4 T cell receptor beta chains sequenced from one sample in a study of CD8 T cells in ankylosing spondylitis. One entry per CDR3 protein results from TCRdb running MiXCR on the 5' RACE reads. The sample yields tens of thousands of distinct CDR3 sequences, 2.5% seen once. The specimen was blood, either unsorted or a sorted T cell fraction (not recorded which). Source of these receptors: a female donor with ankylosing spondylitis or in good health (not recorded which).

This clonotype appeared many times. The chain joins TRBV9 to TRBJ2-7; tentative D call: TRBD1 (7 bases). Trimming removed 0 bases from V and 7 bases from J, with 17 bases in between. This CDR3 comprises 15 residues. The germline CDR1 and CDR2 sequences are SGDLS and YYNGEE. The CDR3 sequence: CASSVGFQGGIEQYF. In DNA form, the CDR3 reads TGTGCCAGCAGCGTAGGCTTCCAGGGGGGTATAGAGCAGTACTTC.

This clonotype was detected ten times or more. The chain recombines TRBV21-1 with TRBJ2-2; the table calls TRBD1, which could not be checked here. TRBV21-1 is reported as a pseudogene. The CDR3 runs to 20 residues. The CDR3 sequence is CASSKDSGFAGLGYTGELFF. CDR3 in DNA: TGTGCCAGCAGCAAAGACTCGGGGTTCGCGGGGCTTGGGTATACCGGGGAGCTGTTTTTT.

Many counts were recorded for this clonotype. The chain combines TRBV9 with TRBJ2-1, with 11 bases lining up with TRBD2. CDR1 and CDR2 from the germline V gene are SGDLS and YYNGEE. This CDR3 has 15 residues. V lost 4 bases, J lost 8 bases, and 8 bases stayed unmatched. CDR3 amino acids: CASSRIAGGPHEQFF. The CDR3 nucleotides read TGTGCCAGCAGCCGAATAGCGGGAGGGCCCCATGAGCAGTTCTTC.

In its sample, this clonotype was seen many times. The chain combines TRBV9 with TRBJ2-6; D is ambiguous. The CDR3 consists of 16 residues. V was cut by 3 bases and J by 0 bases, with 10 bases left in between. CDR1 and CDR2 (germline): SGDLS, YYNGEE. CDR3 region: CASSDQRGSGANVLTF. The CDR3 bases are TGTGCCAGCAGCGACCAACGCGGCTCTGGGGCCAACGTCCTGACTTTC.